This T cell receptor (beta chain) was captured in a study of PD-1 blockade in classical Hodgkin lymphoma. Study-wide points: Lower baseline TCR diversity marked trial partial responders and progressors. The study reported lower baseline TCR diversity in newly diagnosed patients than in healthy donors. Diversity in CD4+ TCRs, unlike that measured in CD8+ TCRs, had risen significantly by C4D1.

Autologous stem cell transplantation was followed by relapse in every patient, and brentuximab vedotin exposure varied. Best overall response was complete response, partial response or progressive disease in these relapsed/refractory classical Hodgkin lymphoma patients. To note about this clone: Its antigen is unidentified.

V lost 5 bases and J lost 10, with 15 bases in between. Germline V gene sequence: CDR1 LNHNV, CDR2 YYDKDF (reference sequence). CDR3 length: 13 residues. Sequencing used immunoSEQ multiplex PCR; TCRdb keeps in-frame clones, though not all of them. The sample comprises 15,000 to 20,000 clones, 65% to 85% of which are singletons, and about 6.6% rests with the top ten. The chain employs TRBV15 and TRBJ2-1; D possibly corresponds to TRBD1 (6 bases). The origin of this receptor is a human donor with classical Hodgkin lymphoma. The sequencing here drew on peripheral blood mononuclear cells (PBMCs), taken at baseline. The DNA for the CDR3 is TGTGCCACCAGCGGCCGGGACATGGGGGAGCAGTTCTTC. Amino acid sequence: CATSGRDMGEQFF.